The rows below give T cell receptor beta chains drawn from one sample of a study of graft-versus-host responses after intestinal transplantation. No cognate antigen is known for these TCRs. Assay used: immunoSEQ multiplex PCR; TCRdb lists only in-frame clones, some missing. The sample carries roughly 90,000 clones, about nine tenths recorded once. This specimen consisted of unstimulated CD4+ T cells sorted from spleen or lymph node cells, obtained before transplant. The source is a human donor who was the organ donor for an intestinal transplant. Both conserved end residues are trimmed from each CDR3. Each record gives: J gene, V gene, D gene, CDR3 protein. The D gene is left open where the match is weak.

>TRBJ2-7|TRBV7-6|.
ASSLRDNEQY
>TRBJ1-1|TRBV7-9|TRBD1
ASSLDRGSMNTEAF
>TRBJ2-1|TRBV25-1|.
ASSDTSISYNEQF
>TRBJ1-2|TRBV28|.
ASSSLGVGYT
>TRBJ2-5|TRBV27|.
ASRQNPYQETQY
>TRBJ2-1|TRBV27|.
ASSFIRVVSYNEQF
>TRBJ2-3|TRBV7-9|.
ASSFSGADTQY
>TRBJ1-2|TRBV10-2|TRBD1
ASSESTGSYGYT
>TRBJ2-1|TRBV5-8|.
ASSLEGVPKKHEQF
>TRBJ1-1|TRBV29-1|TRBD1
SAEGQVNTEAF
>TRBJ2-1|TRBV9|TRBD2
ASSGLAGGPGEQF
>TRBJ1-5|TRBV19|.
ASLRGGGWSINQPQH
>TRBJ2-7|TRBV6-1|.
ASGQTYEQY
>TRBJ2-7|TRBV6-1|TRBD1
ATIPTGGYEQY
>TRBJ2-4|TRBV30|TRBD2
AWRWGGGNIQY
>TRBJ1-2|TRBV7-3|.
ASSPRPGLGYT